The clone carrying this TCR beta chain was counted many times. V shed 2 bases and J shed 6 bases, with 13 bases lying between them. The CDR3 length is 15 residues. CDR1 MNHEY and CDR2 SMNVEV come from the germline V gene (reference sequence). These data originate in a study of early T cells in non-severe SARS-CoV-2 infection. Study-level background: Chains from this unsorted whole-blood bulk RNA could not be paired.

Each CDR3 protein is one row after TCRdb ran MiXCR on the 5' RACE reads. The table shows under 30,000 distinct CDR3 sequences, with more than 4% occurring only once. This TCR was recovered from an adult who was a healthcare worker with PCR-confirmed SARS-CoV-2 infection or an uninfected control (not recorded which). V and J are TRBV27 and TRBJ2-2, with D possibly matching TRBD1 (6 bases). Source material: whole blood. The CDR3 is CASSLAGVRSGELFF. CDR3 sequence (DNA): TGTGCCAGCAGTTTAGCAGGGGTACGGTCCGGGGAGCTGTTTTTT.